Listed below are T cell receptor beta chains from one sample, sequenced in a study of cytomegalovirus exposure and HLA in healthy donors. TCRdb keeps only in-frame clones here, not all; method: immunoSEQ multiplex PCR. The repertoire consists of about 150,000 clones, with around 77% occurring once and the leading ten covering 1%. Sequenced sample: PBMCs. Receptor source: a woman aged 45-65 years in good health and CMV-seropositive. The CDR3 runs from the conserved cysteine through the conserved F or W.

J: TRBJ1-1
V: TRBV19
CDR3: CASSLLGTGRTEAFF

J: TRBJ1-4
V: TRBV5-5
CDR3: CASSSTRGVPTNEKLFF

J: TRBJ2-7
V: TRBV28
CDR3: CASSPLGQGRSYEQYF

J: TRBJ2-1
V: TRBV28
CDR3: CASSLTRWGNEQFF

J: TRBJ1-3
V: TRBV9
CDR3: CASSATGGNTIYF

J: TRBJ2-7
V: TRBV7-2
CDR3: CASSLATSLYYEQYF

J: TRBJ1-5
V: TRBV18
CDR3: CASSQQGPRNQPQHF

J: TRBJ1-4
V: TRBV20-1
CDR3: CSAIYSEKLFF

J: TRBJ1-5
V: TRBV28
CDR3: CASRRRGEGSHQPQHF

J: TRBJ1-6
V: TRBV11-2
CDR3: CASSLDRINSPLHF

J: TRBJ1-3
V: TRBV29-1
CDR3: CSVQSEPETTSGNTIYF

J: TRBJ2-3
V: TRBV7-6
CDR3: CASSLGAGRTDTQYF

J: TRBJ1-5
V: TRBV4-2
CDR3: CASSQGDRDQPQHF

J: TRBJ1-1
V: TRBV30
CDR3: CAWSDKGQLTMNTEAFF

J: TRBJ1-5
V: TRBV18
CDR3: CASSPGRGQPQHF

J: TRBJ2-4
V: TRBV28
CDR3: CASRPQRARAKNIQYF

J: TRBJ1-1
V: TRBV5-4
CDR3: CASSLVYRGNTEAFF

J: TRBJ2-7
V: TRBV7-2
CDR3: CASRWGDGASYEQYF

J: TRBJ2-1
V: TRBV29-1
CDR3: CSATDRGFNEQFF

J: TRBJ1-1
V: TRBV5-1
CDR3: CASSLVREVNTEAFF

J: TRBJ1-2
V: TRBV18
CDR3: CASSPPPGANYGYTF

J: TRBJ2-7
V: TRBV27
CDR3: CASSPRVAAGYEQYF

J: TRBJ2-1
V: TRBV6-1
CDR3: CASSEGTSVYNEQFF

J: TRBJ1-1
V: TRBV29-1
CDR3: CSVEGQALNTEAFF

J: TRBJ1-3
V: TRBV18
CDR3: CASSPTGTGNTIYF

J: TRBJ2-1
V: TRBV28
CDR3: CASSYGLAGGRGQFF

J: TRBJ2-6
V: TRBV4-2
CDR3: CASSQEALLAGMSGANVLTF

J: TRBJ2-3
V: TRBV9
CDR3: CASSVRSSSGRAGGTDTQYF

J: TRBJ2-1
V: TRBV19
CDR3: CASSTLYNEQFF

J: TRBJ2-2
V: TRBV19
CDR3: CASHGDRGYTGELFF

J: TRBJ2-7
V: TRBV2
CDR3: CASTGGGTYEQYF

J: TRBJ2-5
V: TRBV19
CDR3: CASSIWGQETQYF

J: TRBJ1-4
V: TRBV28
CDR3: CASRNRGENEKLFF

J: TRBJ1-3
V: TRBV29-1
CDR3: CSVGSRDSGNTIYF

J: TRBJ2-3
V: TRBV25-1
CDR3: CASRRTGTRTDTQYF

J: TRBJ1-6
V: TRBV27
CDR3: CASSFSSQQRWRSPLHF

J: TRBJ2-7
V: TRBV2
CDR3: CASSEDRLNSYEQYF

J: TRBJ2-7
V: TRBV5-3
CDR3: CATKGRKTDTYEQYF

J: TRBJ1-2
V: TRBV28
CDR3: CASSPSGRVVAYGYTF

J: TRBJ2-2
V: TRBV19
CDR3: CASSPIGGIGELFF

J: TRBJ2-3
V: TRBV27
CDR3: CASSLGSVSGNTQYF

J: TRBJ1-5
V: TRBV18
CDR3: CASSPTGDRGPLWPQHF

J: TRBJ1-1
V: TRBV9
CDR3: CASSVATGAEAFF

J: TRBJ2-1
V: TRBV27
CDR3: CASSSPTGLTFNEQFF

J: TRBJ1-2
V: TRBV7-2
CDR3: CASSKRDRGYGYTF

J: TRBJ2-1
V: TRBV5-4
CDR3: CASSLRRSGNEQFF

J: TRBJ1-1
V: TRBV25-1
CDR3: CASSGDRAGADTEAFF

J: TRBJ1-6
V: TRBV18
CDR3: CASSSQGRDSPLHF

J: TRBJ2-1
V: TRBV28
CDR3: CASTLISQFEQFF

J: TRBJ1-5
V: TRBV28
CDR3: CASSQRRVQPQHF

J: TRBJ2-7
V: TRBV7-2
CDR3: CASSLRGANNEQYF

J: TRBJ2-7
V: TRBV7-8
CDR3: CASSPRDRSYEQYF

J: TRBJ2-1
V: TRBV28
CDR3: CASSTDSYNEQFF